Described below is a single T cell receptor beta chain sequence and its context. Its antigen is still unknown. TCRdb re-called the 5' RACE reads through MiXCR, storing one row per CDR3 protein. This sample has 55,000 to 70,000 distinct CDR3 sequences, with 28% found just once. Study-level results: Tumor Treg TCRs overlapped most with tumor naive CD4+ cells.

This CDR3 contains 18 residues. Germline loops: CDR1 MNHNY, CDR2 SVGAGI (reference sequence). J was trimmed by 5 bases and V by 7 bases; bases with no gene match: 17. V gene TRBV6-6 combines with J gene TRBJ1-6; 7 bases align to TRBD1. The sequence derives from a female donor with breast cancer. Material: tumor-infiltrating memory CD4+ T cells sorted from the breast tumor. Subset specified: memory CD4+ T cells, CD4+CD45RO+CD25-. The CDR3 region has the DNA TGTGCCAGCACCGGGACAGCACTACCTGGGTCTAATAATTCACCCCTCCACTTT. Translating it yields CASTGTALPGSNNSPLHF.